This T cell receptor beta chain was found in a study of cytomegalovirus exposure and HLA in healthy donors. Here immunoSEQ multiplex PCR was the method, and the copy in TCRdb shows in-frame clones only, minus some. The table lists 200,000 to 250,000 clones, around 90% of them singletons. The V segment lost 5 bases and the J segment 1 base; nucleotides outside the gene matches: 9. Germline V gene sequence: CDR1 SGHVS, CDR2 FNYEAQ. This CDR3 region has 17 residues. This receptor was obtained from a woman aged 18-35 years in good health and CMV-seronegative. Source material: PBMCs. The chain combines TRBV7-6 with TRBJ1-2, with 11 bases lining up with TRBD1. CDR3 in amino acids: CASSGVVGQGVNYGYTF. CDR3 DNA: TGTGCCAGCAGCGGCGTGGTGGGACAGGGGGTTAACTATGGCTACACCTTC.